A selection of T cell receptor beta chains follows, all from one sample in a study of OX40 agonist ivuxolimab in advanced cancers. The assay was immunoSEQ multiplex PCR, and TCRdb's table has in-frame clones only and misses some. This sample has 48,000 or so clones, with about three quarters found just once. Here the sequenced sample was CD4+ or CD8+ T cells sorted from blood, taken in a trial of the OX40 agonist ivuxolimab. The receptor set was obtained from an adult with an advanced solid tumor such as melanoma, head and neck, liver or kidney cancer. The CDR3 runs from the conserved cysteine through the conserved F or W. D genes are given only for firm matches. Only some rows state a clone size, as once, few, many or a class for expanded clones.

J gene: TRBJ2-7; V gene: TRBV30; clone size: NA; D gene: TRBD1; CDR3 protein: CAWSTGTGGLGEQYF
J gene: TRBJ2-1; V gene: TRBV10-1; clone size: NA; D gene: NA; CDR3 protein: CASSTGTYNEQFF
J gene: TRBJ2-7; V gene: TRBV7-8; clone size: NA; D gene: NA; CDR3 protein: CASSLYGATYEQYF
J gene: TRBJ1-4; V gene: TRBV6-6; clone size: NA; D gene: NA; CDR3 protein: CASSLRQSTNEKLFF
J gene: TRBJ2-1; V gene: TRBV11-3; clone size: NA; D gene: TRBD2; CDR3 protein: CASSLGLAGDSSYNEQFF
J gene: TRBJ2-5; V gene: TRBV6-5; clone size: NA; D gene: NA; CDR3 protein: CASSVGGVGETQYF
J gene: TRBJ1-1; V gene: TRBV11-2; clone size: medium-sized; D gene: NA; CDR3 protein: CASSEWNTEAFF
J gene: TRBJ2-3; V gene: TRBV5-6; clone size: NA; D gene: NA; CDR3 protein: CASSLFYSGSTDTQYF
J gene: TRBJ1-2; V gene: TRBV7-9; clone size: medium-sized; D gene: TRBD1; CDR3 protein: CASSLGTGPYGYTF
J gene: TRBJ2-5; V gene: TRBV29-1; clone size: NA; D gene: NA; CDR3 protein: CSVVREQETQYF
J gene: TRBJ1-2; V gene: TRBV18; clone size: NA; D gene: NA; CDR3 protein: CASSPRVKGTENYGYTF
J gene: TRBJ2-7; V gene: TRBV6-4; clone size: NA; D gene: TRBD2; CDR3 protein: CASSAGGGIGTYEQYF
J gene: TRBJ2-7; V gene: TRBV10-3; clone size: NA; D gene: TRBD2; CDR3 protein: CAISPGRAGEQYF
J gene: TRBJ1-1; V gene: TRBV28; clone size: NA; D gene: TRBD1; CDR3 protein: CASSMGQGRPTEAFF
J gene: TRBJ2-1; V gene: TRBV30; clone size: NA; D gene: NA; CDR3 protein: CAWSVMDEQFF
J gene: TRBJ2-1; V gene: TRBV5-1; clone size: NA; D gene: NA; CDR3 protein: CASSLGHGDRSSYNEQFF
J gene: TRBJ2-1; V gene: TRBV10-1; clone size: NA; D gene: NA; CDR3 protein: CASSESYVNEQFF
J gene: TRBJ2-5; V gene: TRBV10-3; clone size: NA; D gene: TRBD2; CDR3 protein: CAISVSALAGELGETQYF
J gene: TRBJ2-1; V gene: TRBV5-4; clone size: few; D gene: TRBD2; CDR3 protein: CASSNKAGVGYEQFF
J gene: TRBJ2-5; V gene: TRBV29-1; clone size: NA; D gene: TRBD2; CDR3 protein: CSALTSGETQYF
J gene: TRBJ2-1; V gene: TRBV6-7; clone size: NA; D gene: NA; CDR3 protein: CASSPDRYNEQFF
J gene: TRBJ1-1; V gene: TRBV14; clone size: NA; D gene: NA; CDR3 protein: CASSQVYTEAFF
J gene: TRBJ1-6; V gene: TRBV5-8; clone size: NA; D gene: TRBD1; CDR3 protein: CASSLVLDREDSPLHF
J gene: TRBJ1-5; V gene: TRBV7-7; clone size: NA; D gene: NA; CDR3 protein: CASSLSAYSNQPQHF